This TCR beta chain stems from a study of Graves' ophthalmopathy and Graves' hyperthyroidism (dated by TCRdb to between 2017 and 2018). Regarding the research as a whole: Peripheral blood was collected at initial diagnosis, before any treatment. In total, 135 blood samples were TCR-sequenced: fewer than 50 ophthalmopathy, approximately 75 hyperthyroidism and roughly 17 hyperthyroidism-to-ophthalmopathy patients. TCR beta repertoire signatures were used to distinguish Graves' ophthalmopathy from Graves' hyperthyroidism and to predict progression to ophthalmopathy. T-cell repertoires of thyroid tissue and blood were compared in 5 or 6 hyperthyroidism patients. Following sampling, methimazole starting at 30 mg daily was administered to hyperthyroidism patients, and high-dose intravenous methylprednisolone was administered to ophthalmopathy patients. For training and testing, the 110 or so patients in the discovery cohort were randomly divided in a 7:3 ratio. A discovery set of about 99 patients (around 44 ophthalmopathy, about 59 stable hyperthyroidism) was enrolled to explore V-J signatures distinguishing ophthalmopathy from hyperthyroidism. An independent validation cohort was composed of 18 hyperthyroidism patients and around 16 patients who later progressed from hyperthyroidism to ophthalmopathy. Beyond this particular receptor, the publication reports: In cross-validation, the 13-signature model distinguished ophthalmopathy from stable hyperthyroidism with approximately 90% sensitivity and 81% to 82% specificity, while in the test set the corresponding values were 80% and 75%. Most of the expanded thyroid clonotypes with a frequency above 0.001 were also detected in blood, and it was suggested that the thyroid immune response may be reflected by blood repertoires. In validation, the model predicted ophthalmopathy progression with 70.59% sensitivity and about 77% specificity; roughly 12 predicted patients were CT-confirmed with GO in a median of approximately six months. Sample size was not predetermined statistically, and investigators were not blinded to group allocation.

In the germline V gene, CDR1 corresponds to MDHEN and CDR2 to SYDVKM. The junction shows trimming of 2 bases on V and 3 bases on J, plus 10 bases between the germline ends. The CDR3 covers 14 residues, taking in both the cysteine and the phenylalanine. This entry keeps only the CDR3 DNA: 42 bases, framed from base 1. Ophthalmopathy patients had moderately to severely active disease, Clinical Activity Score of at least 3, NOSPECS grade of at least 4, and disease duration under 3 months. Patients were excluded if they had other autoimmune diseases, uncontrolled infections, pregnancy or lactation. Clinical symptoms, serum thyroxine, TRAb, thyroid ultrasound and orbital computed tomography formed the basis of the diagnosis. PBMCs were isolated from 7.5 to 10 ml of fresh peripheral blood by Ficoll-Paque density gradient centrifugation. Total RNA was extracted with Trizol reagent and quality-checked on an Agilent 2100 Bioanalyzer.

For repertoire sequencing, TCR beta CDR3 regions were amplified from RNA transcripts. The first round was an RT-PCR using HTBI primers with the Qiagen OneStep RT-PCR kit, and this first round was followed by a second-round multiplex PCR, then size selection and purification. Libraries were sequenced paired-end with 100 bp reads on an Illumina HiSeq2000. Per the original workflow: SOAPnuke was used for read processing, and reads with adapters, uncalled bases, a mean Phred below 15, or no exact constant-primer or identifier match were discarded. COPE v1.2.5 was used to merge high-quality paired reads. Clonotypes were defined as unique nucleotide sequences and were aligned to IMGT TRB V, D and J references using MiTCR v1.1. Only V-J combinations with frequency above 0.0001 were analysed, covering around 99% of repertoires. For each V-J combination, a TCR clonal expansion and chaos score was defined as F50 clonal expansion divided by the chaos observed in the TCRdist matrix. Welch's t-statistics and random forest were used to narrow the features down to roughly twelve V-J combinations, which were then fed into a naive Bayes classifier. Thyroid-blood repertoire similarity was quantified with the Morisita-Horn index. TCRdb passed the public sequencing reads through fastp at Q25 and MiXCR, retaining productive beta sequences. CDR3 protein duplicates are merged, each entry listing the most common genes and DNA. In this record, the V and J calls reflect TCRdb's handling and not the investigators' own analysis. This sample is represented by fewer than 250,000 distinct CDR3 sequences; 25% to 35% of them were singletons. The ten largest make up approximately 9.1% of the sample.

This clonotype was seen repeatedly, ten times or more. Its antigen remains unidentified. Base qualities were left out, and no much larger clone turns up one base away. The source material was peripheral blood. The clonotype originates from a man over 45 with Graves' ophthalmopathy. Donor details come from another sample of the same person, matched by shared clones. Here the chain combines TRBV28 and TRBJ1-2; there is no confident call for the D gene. The sequence in DNA is TGTGCCAGCAGTTTAGATCGTTCCCACTATGGCTACACCTTC. It translates as CASSLDRSHYGYTF.